Below, one TCR beta chain is given with its context. The sample is drawn from a study of OX40 agonist ivuxolimab in advanced cancers. The assay was immunoSEQ multiplex PCR, and TCRdb's table has in-frame clones only and misses some. The data contain approximately 79,000 clones, 94% of them singletons. In germline, CDR1 is SGDLS, CDR2 YYNGEE. This CDR3 spans 15 amino acids. Between the trimmed V and J ends, which lost 3 bases and 2 bases, there was a span of 12 bases. The J gene is TRBJ2-1, the V gene TRBV9; possibly TRBD1 for D (6 bases). Material: CD4+ or CD8+ T cells sorted from blood, obtained in a trial of the OX40 agonist ivuxolimab. The TCR originated in an adult with an advanced solid tumor such as melanoma, head and neck, liver or kidney cancer. CDR3 sequence: CASSGRGSAYNEQFF. CDR3 sequence (DNA): TGTGCCAGCAGCGGCAGGGGTAGTGCCTACAATGAGCAGTTCTTC. The variable domain in full, completed from reference TRBV9 and TRBJ2-1, reads DSGVTQTPKHLITATGQRVTLRCSPRSGDLSVYWYQQSLDQGLQFLIQYYNGEERAKGNILERFSAQQFPDLHSELNLSSLELGDSALYFCASSGRGSAYNEQFFGPGTRLTVL.